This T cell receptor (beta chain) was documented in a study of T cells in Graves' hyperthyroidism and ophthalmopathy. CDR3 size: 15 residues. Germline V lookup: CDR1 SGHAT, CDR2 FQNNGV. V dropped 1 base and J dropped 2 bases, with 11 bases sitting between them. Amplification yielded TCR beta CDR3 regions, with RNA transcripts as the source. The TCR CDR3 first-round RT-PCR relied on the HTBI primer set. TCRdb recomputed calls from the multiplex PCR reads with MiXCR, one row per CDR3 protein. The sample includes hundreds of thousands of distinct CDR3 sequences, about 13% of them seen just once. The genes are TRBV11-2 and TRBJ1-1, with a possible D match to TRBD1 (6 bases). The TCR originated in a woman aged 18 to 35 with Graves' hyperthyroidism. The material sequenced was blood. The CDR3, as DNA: TGTGCCAGCAGCTTAGCGACAGGACTTAACACTGAAGCTTTCTTT. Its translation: CASSLATGLNTEAFF.